This TCR beta chain emerged from a study of T cells after posttransplantation cyclophosphamide. Study-level points and caveats: Donor-recipient repertoire similarity was low at 1-2 months, rising over year one. TRB overlap between skin or GI tissue T cells and blood was limited. Recipient CMV seropositivity and CMV reactivation strongly tracked TRB clonality.

Measured with immunoSEQ multiplex PCR; TCRdb has only the in-frame clones, and not every one. The table has over 1,500 clones, 83% seen once. With respect to this clone: Its antigen is not identified.

This CDR3 contains 15 residues. The germline V gene has CDR1 SGHDT and CDR2 YYEEEE. The junction had 7 bases not matched to a gene; V was cut back by 0 bases and J by 6 bases. Sequencing was done on a sample of CD8+ T cells sorted from bone marrow. This chain connects TRBV5-6 to TRBJ1-2; 8 bases map to TRBD1. The clonotype originates from a woman aged 45-65 years in good health and a related stem cell transplant donor. The CDR3 region is CASSLGGLQGDGYTF. The CDR3 nucleotides read TGTGCCAGCAGCTTGGGGGGATTACAGGGGGATGGCTACACCTTC.